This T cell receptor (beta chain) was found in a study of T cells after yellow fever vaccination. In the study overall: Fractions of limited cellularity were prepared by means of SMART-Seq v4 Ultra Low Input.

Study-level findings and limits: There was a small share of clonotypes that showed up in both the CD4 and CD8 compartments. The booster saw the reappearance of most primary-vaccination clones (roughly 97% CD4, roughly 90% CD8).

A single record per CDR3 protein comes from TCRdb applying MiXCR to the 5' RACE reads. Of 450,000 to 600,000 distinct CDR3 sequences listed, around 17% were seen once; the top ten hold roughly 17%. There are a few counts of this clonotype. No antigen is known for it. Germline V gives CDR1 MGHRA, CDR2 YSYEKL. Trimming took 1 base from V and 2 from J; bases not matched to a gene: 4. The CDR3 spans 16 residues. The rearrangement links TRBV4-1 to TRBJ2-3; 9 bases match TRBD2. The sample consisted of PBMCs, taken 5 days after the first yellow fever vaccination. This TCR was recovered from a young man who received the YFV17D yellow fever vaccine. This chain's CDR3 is CASSQGPSGDTDTQYF. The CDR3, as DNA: TGCGCCAGCAGCCAAGGCCCTAGCGGGGACACAGATACGCAGTATTTT.